The 31 T cell receptor beta chains in this list originate from one sample, sequenced in a study of blood T cell repertoires in COVID-19. The assay was immunoSEQ multiplex PCR, and TCRdb's table has in-frame clones only and misses some. This table has some 380,000 clones, roughly 90% appearing once. Material: PBMCs or T cells enriched from blood (not recorded which). The receptor set was obtained from a woman in her forties with acute COVID-19.

The rearrangement links TRBV29-1 to TRBJ1-1; TRBD1 matches at 7 bases. Germline CDR1 reads SQVTM; CDR2 reads ANQGSEA. With V trimmed by 0 bases and J by 5 bases, 0 bases remained unmatched. This CDR3 is 12 amino acids long. The CDR3 here is CSVEEQGTEAFF. The CDR3 DNA reads TGCAGCGTTGAAGAACAGGGGACTGAAGCTTTCTTT.

The chain employs TRBV2 and TRBJ2-2; D unclear. Germline V gene data show CDR1 as SNHLY and CDR2 as FYNNEI. V was shortened by 6 bases and J by 3 bases, with 14 bases between the two germline ends. The CDR3 spans 15 residues. The DNA of the CDR3 is TGTGCCAGCAGAGTTGTGGCGGCATACACCGGGGAGCTGTTTTTT. Residues: CASRVVAAYTGELFF. Filled out from reference TRBV2 and TRBJ2-2, the complete variable domain reads EPEVTQTPSHQVTQMGQEVILRCVPISNHLYFYWYRQILGQKVEFLVSFYNNEISEKSEIFDDQFSVERPDGSNFTLKIRSTKLEDSAMYFCASRVVAAYTGELFFGEGSRLTVL.

For the CDR3, the DNA is TGCAGCGTCCAGGGGTATAATGAGCAGTTCTTC. This sequence encodes CSVQGYNEQFF. The chain is built from TRBV29-1 and TRBJ2-1, with D possibly TRBD1 on 6 matching bases. This CDR3 is 11 amino acids long. Trimming left V 6 bases short and J 7 bases short, with 10 bases between. CDR1 is SQVTM, CDR2 ANQGSEA, per germline.

The gene calls are TRBV11-2 and TRBJ1-5; D gene ambiguous. Trimming took 1 base from V and 0 from J, leaving 13 bases between them. This CDR3 is 17 amino acids long. Germline-derived CDR1 and CDR2 are SGHAT and FQNNGV. The CDR3 DNA sequence: TGTGCCAGCAGCTTAGGGAGGAGAACTTATAGCAATCAGCCCCAGCATTTT. This encodes CASSLGRRTYSNQPQHF.

The chain has TRBV5-6 and TRBJ1-6; no definite D call. CDR3 length equals 12 residues. Germline lookup yields CDR1 SGHDT and CDR2 YYEEEE. V lost 3 bases and J 14 bases, leaving 12 bases between the germline ends. CDR3 protein: CASSSRWSALHF. In DNA, the CDR3 is TGTGCCAGCAGCTCCCGGTGGTCGGCCCTCCACTTT.

This clone has only one observation. The CDR3 loop is CSVAQGDQPQHF. CDR3 DNA: TGCAGCGTCGCACAGGGGGATCAGCCCCAGCATTTT. The chain has TRBV29-1 and TRBJ1-5; TRBD1 aligns across 8 bases. Per the germline V gene, CDR1 is SQVTM and CDR2 is ANQGSEA. The V and J ends lost 6 bases and 5 bases, in that order; junction bases with no gene match: 3. This CDR3 contains 12 residues.

The CDR3 here is CASSHASGTQYF. In nucleotides, the CDR3 is TGTGCCAGCAGCCACGCTAGCGGTACCCAGTACTTC. The chain uses TRBV7-9 and TRBJ2-5; the match to TRBD2 covers 7 bases. The V and J ends lost 5 bases and 8 bases, in that order; junction bases with no gene match: 5. The CDR3 loop spans 12 amino acids. The germline V gene has CDR1 SEHNR and CDR2 FQNEAQ (reference sequence).

V gene TRBV13 combines with J gene TRBJ2-1; D possibly corresponds to TRBD1 (7 bases). From germline, CDR1 is PRHDT and CDR2 FYEKMQ (reference sequence). CDR3 length: 13 amino acids. V was trimmed by 5 bases and J by 5 bases, leaving 10 bases between them. Here the CDR3 DNA reads TGTGCCAGCAGCGGCGGGACAGACAATGAGCAGTTCTTC. Its protein product is CASSGGTDNEQFF.

The chain uses TRBV29-1 and TRBJ1-3; D is undetermined. Trimming took off 6 bases at V and 1 base at J, with 13 bases between the two ends. CDR1 SQVTM and CDR2 ANQGSEA come from the germline V gene. The CDR3 loop spans 14 amino acids. The CDR3 region has the DNA TGCAGCGTGAGAGAGGTTGGTTCTGGAAACACCATATATTTT. This sequence encodes CSVREVGSGNTIYF.

The chain couples TRBV12-3 or TRBV12-4 to TRBJ2-5; D not certain. The V gene lost 3 bases and the J gene lost 1 base, with 6 bases spanning the gap. The CDR3 extends over 13 amino acids. The CDR3 reads CASSFQFQETQYF. The DNA for the CDR3 is TGTGCCAGCAGTTTTCAGTTCCAAGAGACCCAGTACTTC.

The chain is built from TRBV2 and TRBJ1-2, with 7 bases matching TRBD1. The CDR3 runs 16 residues. The germline V gene encodes CDR1 SNHLY and CDR2 FYNNEI. With 7 bases clipped from V and 8 bases from J, the junction kept 19 bases outside the gene matches. The CDR3 is CASNPQGGNYLMGYTF. The CDR3 bases are TGTGCCAGCAATCCTCAGGGGGGTAATTATCTTATGGGCTACACCTTC.

The chain uses TRBV2 and TRBJ1-1, with 7 positions matching TRBD1. V was pared by 0 bases and J by 4 bases, with 5 bases of the junction left unmatched. CDR3 length: 15 amino acids. Germline V gene data show CDR1 as SNHLY and CDR2 as FYNNEI. The CDR3 DNA sequence: TGTGCCAGCAGTGAAGCGTCCCCAGGGGGCACTGAAGCTTTCTTT. Amino acids: CASSEASPGGTEAFF.

The CDR3 spells CASSNQGQGAGELFF. CDR3 DNA: TGTGCCAGCAGTAACCAGGGACAGGGGGCGGGAGAACTGTTTTTT. V gene TRBV6-6 combines with J gene TRBJ1-4; the match to TRBD1 covers 12 bases. The CDR3 sequence is 15 residues long. CDR1 and CDR2 (germline): MNHNY, SVGAGI (reference sequence). The junction had 10 bases not matched to a gene; V was cut back by 5 bases and J by 12 bases.

The chain has TRBV4-1 and TRBJ2-7; perhaps TRBD1 as D (5 bases). CDR3 size: 13 residues. Germline values: CDR1 MGHRA, CDR2 YSYEKL. V was clipped by 1 base and J by 6 bases, with 10 bases between them. The CDR3 DNA sequence: TGCGCCAGCAGCCAAGGGGGCCGTGCCGAGCAGTACTTC. Encoded protein: CASSQGGRAEQYF.

In its sample, this clone was seen many times. V and J are TRBV4-1 and TRBJ1-6, with 8 bases matching TRBD1. With V trimmed by 1 base and J by 10 bases, 9 bases remained unmatched. The CDR3 contains 16 residues. Germline V gives CDR1 MGHRA, CDR2 YSYEKL. The CDR3 reads CASSQVGQGAASPLHF. The CDR3 DNA sequence: TGCGCCAGCAGCCAAGTGGGGCAGGGGGCCGCGTCACCCCTCCACTTT.

The rearrangement joins TRBV29-1 to TRBJ2-1; D unclear. CDR1 SQVTM and CDR2 ANQGSEA come from the germline V gene. V was pared by 6 bases and J by 6 bases, with 12 bases between. This CDR3 contains 12 residues. CDR3 in amino acids: CSVLLSGNEQFF. CDR3 DNA: TGCAGCGTCCTACTCTCGGGCAATGAGCAGTTCTTC.

J is TRBJ1-6 and V is TRBV10-3; the D is unclear. Trimming took 0 bases from V and 8 from J, leaving 8 bases between them. Germline CDR1 is ENHRY and CDR2 is SYGVKD. The CDR3 extends over 14 amino acids. This CDR3 reads CAISESRLDSPLHF. CDR3 in DNA: TGTGCCATCAGTGAGTCGAGGTTGGATTCACCCCTCCACTTT.

This rearrangement joins TRBV12-3 or TRBV12-4 to TRBJ1-2; D not resolved. Trimming took off 6 bases at V and 5 bases at J, with 13 bases between the two ends. The CDR3 totals 13 residues. The CDR3 DNA is TGTGCCAGCAGATCAGGTCTATTTTATGGCTACACCTTC. It encodes CASRSGLFYGYTF.

This clone was detected only a few times. This CDR3 is also generated by other DNA sequences in the sample. V usage is TRBV30 and J usage is TRBJ1-5, with D possibly matching TRBD1 (6 bases). This CDR3 region has 13 residues. The V end lost 0 bases, the J end lost 6 bases, and 9 bases lay between the germline ends. Germline CDR1 is GTSNPN and CDR2 is SVGIG (reference sequence). CDR3 sequence reads: CAWSVQGGQPQHF. The CDR3, as DNA: TGTGCCTGGAGTGTACAGGGTGGTCAGCCCCAGCATTTT.

This chain joins TRBV11-3 and TRBJ2-2, with D possibly being TRBD1 (6 bases). V lost 0 bases and J lost 9, with 14 bases in between. This CDR3 comprises 15 residues. Germline values: CDR1 SGHNT, CDR2 YENEEA. Here the CDR3 reads CASSLDAGEFRELFF. CDR3 sequence (DNA): TGTGCCAGCAGCTTAGATGCAGGGGAGTTCCGGGAGCTGTTTTTT.

The genes are TRBV10-3 and TRBJ2-7, with D unresolved. This CDR3 is built from 14 residues. Germline assignment: CDR1 ENHRY and CDR2 SYGVKD. Trimming removed 1 base from V and 2 bases from J, with 9 bases in between. The CDR3 sequence: CAISELSQAYEQYF. The CDR3 bases are TGTGCCATCAGTGAGTTGTCCCAGGCCTACGAGCAGTACTTC.

Turning to this clone: Other DNA sequences from this sample encode an identical CDR3 as well. This rearrangement joins TRBV30 to TRBJ1-2, with D possibly matching TRBD1 (5 bases). The CDR3 extends over 13 amino acids. V lost 0 bases to trimming and J lost 5 bases, with 10 bases between them. Germline CDR1 reads GTSNPN; CDR2 reads SVGIG (reference sequence). The CDR3 region is CAWSVGGGYGYTF. The CDR3 DNA sequence: TGTGCCTGGAGTGTCGGGGGTGGATATGGCTACACCTTC.

The chain recombines TRBV10-2 with TRBJ1-6; the D is unclear. Trimming removed 0 bases from V and 12 bases from J, with 6 bases in between. The CDR3 totals 12 residues. Germline CDR1 reads WSHSY; CDR2 reads SAAADI. CDR3 DNA sequence: TGCGCCAGCAGTGAGTCGAGAGGACCCCTCCACTTT. Translating it yields CASSESRGPLHF.

The chain couples TRBV13 to TRBJ1-2; 11 positions match TRBD1. Germline CDR1 PRHDT, CDR2 FYEKMQ (reference sequence). This CDR3 is built from 15 residues. V lost 0 bases and J lost 7; bases outside the gene matches: 4. CDR3 sequence (DNA): TGTGCCAGCAGCTTAGGCCGGACAGGGGGCTTTGGCTACACCTTC. It encodes CASSLGRTGGFGYTF.

Remarks on this clone: Other DNA variants within this sample encode the same CDR3. The J gene is TRBJ1-5, the V gene TRBV18, with TRBD1 identical over 8 bases. The CDR3 runs 15 residues. V lost 2 bases to trimming and J lost 6 bases; unmatched junction nucleotides: 6. Germline V CDR1 and CDR2: KGHSH, LQKENI. CDR3 in amino acids: CASSPTQGAGQPQHF. The CDR3 region has the DNA TGTGCCAGCTCACCAACTCAGGGGGCAGGTCAGCCCCAGCATTTT.

The rearrangement links TRBV10-3 to TRBJ1-3; TRBD1 matches at 7 bases. The V gene's germline CDR1 is ENHRY and CDR2 SYGVKD. Trimming at V came to 4 bases and at J to 0 bases, leaving 6 bases not matched to a gene. The CDR3 is made up of 16 amino acids. CDR3 protein: CAISGDSQSSGNTIYF. The CDR3 region has the DNA TGTGCCATCAGTGGGGACAGCCAGAGCTCTGGAAACACCATATATTTT.

CDR3 sequence reads: CASSFGTSGHIAKNIQYF. CDR3 nucleotide sequence: TGTGCCAGCAGCTTTGGGACTAGCGGACATATAGCCAAAAACATTCAGTACTTC. The chain has TRBV13 and TRBJ2-4, with 11 bases lining up with TRBD2. Germline CDR1 reads PRHDT; CDR2 reads FYEKMQ (reference sequence). This CDR3 has 18 amino acids. Unmatched junction bases numbered 7, after V lost 3 bases and J lost 0 bases.

This chain connects TRBV2 to TRBJ1-5; 7 positions agree with TRBD1. The CDR3 runs to 12 residues. Germline loops: CDR1 SNHLY, CDR2 FYNNEI. J was trimmed by 6 bases and V by 8 bases; bases with no gene match: 4. For the CDR3, the DNA is TGTGCCAGCTTCCGGACAGGTCAGCCCCAGCATTTT. The encoded protein is CASFRTGQPQHF.

The rearrangement links TRBV24-1 to TRBJ1-5, with 9 bases aligning to TRBD1. V shed 12 bases, J shed 3 bases, and the junction held 5 bases outside the gene matches. The CDR3 length is 13 residues. Germline assignment: CDR1 KGHDR and CDR2 SFDVKD. The CDR3 sequence: CASTGGHNQPQHF. The CDR3 DNA reads TGTGCCTCCACAGGGGGCCACAATCAGCCCCAGCATTTT.

The table lists this clone with a few counts. The chain is built from TRBV19 and TRBJ1-1; no clear D. The length of the CDR3 is 13 residues. Germline CDR1 and CDR2: LNHDA and SQIVND (reference sequence). Trimming took 6 bases from V and 1 from J, leaving 9 bases between them. CDR3 sequence reads: CASSNRENTEAFF. CDR3 nucleotide sequence: TGTGCCAGTAGCAACAGAGAGAACACTGAAGCTTTCTTT.

The chain is built from TRBV5-8 and TRBJ1-6, with 7 nucleotides matching TRBD1. The J segment lost 6 bases and the V segment lost 4 bases, leaving 10 bases of the junction unmatched. This CDR3 contains 16 residues. In germline, CDR1 is SGHTS, CDR2 YDEGEE. The CDR3 region is CASSHTGTASNSPLHF. The CDR3 nucleotides are TGTGCCAGCAGCCACACCGGGACAGCCTCTAATTCACCCCTCCACTTT.